This T cell receptor (beta chain) was found in a study of cytomegalovirus exposure and HLA in healthy donors. The PCR used 60 Vbeta and 13 Jbeta primers. Original analysis: Around 11 million shared chains were among the approximately 80 million unique TCR beta chains that a later analysis counted. Generated by immunoSEQ multiplex PCR, the TCRdb table keeps only in-frame clones and is missing some. Clone size and the V and J calls come from that table; the DNA yielded D and trimming. The profile shows some 98,000 clones, 80% to 90% of them singletons. This clone was picked up a small number of times. Its target is unknown. Donors had nominal health at sampling but likely had unrecorded immune exposures. Whole-study findings and limits: Looking again later, the authors saw that most CMV-associated TCR beta chains seemed HLA-restricted. In a later analysis, a genetic analysis reported fewer productive-TCR N-insertions in an Asian-associated ancestry cluster than the cohort average.

CDR3 length equals 16 residues. CDR1 SGDLS and CDR2 YYNGEE come from the germline V gene. V lost 0 bases, J lost 1 base, and 13 bases lay in between. The rearrangement uses TRBV9 and TRBJ2-5; possible D gene TRBD2, 6 bases. The sample comprised PBMCs. The source of this sequence is a middle-aged man in good health and CMV-seronegative. The CDR3 loop is CASSVGVGGAQETQYF. The CDR3 nucleotides read TGTGCCAGCAGCGTAGGGGTGGGGGGAGCCCAAGAGACCCAGTACTTC.